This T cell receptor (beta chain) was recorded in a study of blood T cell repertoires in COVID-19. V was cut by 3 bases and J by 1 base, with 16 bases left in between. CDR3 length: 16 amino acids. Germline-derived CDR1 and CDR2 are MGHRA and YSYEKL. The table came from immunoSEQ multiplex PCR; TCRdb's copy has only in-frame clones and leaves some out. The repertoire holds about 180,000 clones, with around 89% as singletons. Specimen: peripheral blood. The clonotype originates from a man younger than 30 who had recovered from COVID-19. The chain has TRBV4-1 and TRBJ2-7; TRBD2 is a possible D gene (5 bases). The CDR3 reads CASSQASGLPSYEQYF. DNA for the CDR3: TGCGCCAGCAGCCAGGCCTCTGGACTTCCTTCCTACGAGCAGTACTTC.